These 30 T cell receptor beta chains originate from one sample sequenced in a study of shared clonotypes between healthy human individuals. Some clones are missing from TCRdb's copy, which holds only in-frame ones; the method was immunoSEQ multiplex PCR. The sample records 450,000 to 600,000 clones, approximately 79% being singletons. The specimen was PBMCs. These receptors all stem from a woman aged 40-49 years in good health. Some clones in this sample may be carry-over from other donors' samples.

Details on this clone: Other nucleotide sequences in the sample specify the same CDR3. The chain combines TRBV27 with TRBJ1-5; D remains unclear. Germline assignment: CDR1 MNHEY and CDR2 SMNVEV (reference sequence). V gave up 5 bases and J gave up 4 bases, with 6 bases separating them. There are 12 residues in the CDR3. CDR3 residues: CASSPLNQPQHF. In DNA, the CDR3 is TGTGCCAGCAGTCCCTTGAATCAGCCCCAGCATTTT.

This clone was seen only a few times. The chain uses TRBV4-1 and TRBJ2-3, with TRBD2 identical over 9 bases. This CDR3 comprises 18 residues. Germline CDR1 MGHRA, CDR2 YSYEKL. V dropped 1 base and J dropped 9; count of bases not matched to a gene: 17. CDR3 protein: CASSQAGRRTSDRRTQYF. Here the CDR3 DNA reads TGCGCCAGCAGCCAAGCCGGGAGACGGACTAGCGATCGACGAACGCAGTATTTT.

This clone occurred a few times. This sequence joins TRBV28 and TRBJ2-5; TRBD2 matches at 11 bases. Germline V CDR1 and CDR2: MDHEN, SYDVKM. Trimming at V came to 6 bases and at J to 4 bases, leaving 4 bases not matched to a gene. The length of the CDR3 is 14 residues. The CDR3 sequence: CASSPSGRRETQYF. CDR3 DNA sequence: TGTGCCAGCAGCCCTAGCGGGAGGCGAGAGACCCAGTACTTC.

A word on this clone: The sample has other DNA sequences that encode this CDR3 too. The chain links TRBV7-9 to TRBJ1-3, with D unresolved. Per the germline V gene, CDR1 is SEHNR and CDR2 is FQNEAQ (reference sequence). This CDR3 is built from 14 residues. Trimming took off 1 base at V and 4 bases at J, with 8 bases between the two ends. This CDR3 is CASSLVGGGNTIYF. In DNA, the CDR3 is TGTGCCAGCAGCTTAGTGGGCGGCGGAAACACCATATATTTT. Full variable domain (rest looked up from reference TRBV7-9 and TRBJ1-3): DTGVSQNPRHKITKRGQNVTFRCDPISEHNRLYWYRQTLGQGPEFLTYFQNEAQLEKSRLLSDRFSAERPKGSFSTLEIQRTEQGDSAMYLCASSLVGGGNTIYFGEGSWLTVV.

This chain connects TRBV4-1 to TRBJ2-5; tentatively, D is TRBD2 (5 bases). V dropped 6 bases and J dropped 3 bases, with 14 bases sitting between them. Germline V gives CDR1 MGHRA, CDR2 YSYEKL. CDR3 length equals 14 residues. CDR3 DNA: TGCGCCAGCAGTCCCTATGAGAGGGAAGAGACCCAGTACTTC. Its protein product is CASSPYEREETQYF.

This clone has a handful of counts. The V call is TRBV2, the J call TRBJ2-7, with 7 nucleotides matching TRBD2. The V segment lost 6 bases and the J segment 3 bases; nucleotides outside the gene matches: 5. The CDR3 runs 13 residues. The germline CDR1 and CDR2 sequences are SNHLY and FYNNEI. This CDR3 reads CASSPGTIYEQYF. CDR3 nucleotide sequence: TGTGCCAGCAGCCCCGGGACTATCTACGAGCAGTACTTC.

This sequence joins TRBV29-1 and TRBJ1-5; tentatively, D is TRBD1 (6 bases). CDR1 is SQVTM and CDR2 is ANQGSEA in the germline V gene. Deletions cut 4 bases from V and 3 bases from J, with 10 bases between. CDR3 length equals 13 residues. CDR3 in amino acids: CSVGRDTNQPQHF. CDR3 DNA sequence: TGCAGCGTTGGCCGGGACACCAATCAGCCCCAGCATTTT.

This sequence joins TRBV18 and TRBJ1-4; 10 nucleotides agree with TRBD1. This CDR3 has 14 residues. V lost 6 bases to trimming and J lost 8 bases; unmatched junction nucleotides: 6. Germline loops: CDR1 KGHSH, CDR2 LQKENI. CDR3 nucleotide sequence: TGTGCCAGCTCTCACGGGACAGGGGAGGAAAAACTGTTTTTT. Amino acid sequence: CASSHGTGEEKLFF.

This chain links TRBV9 with TRBJ2-1; 11 bases match TRBD1. Germline CDR1 and CDR2: SGDLS and YYNGEE. V shed 0 bases and J 8 bases; nucleotides not matched to a gene: 13. The CDR3 consists of 18 residues. As DNA, the CDR3 is TGTGCCAGCAGCGTAGCTGTATCGGACAGGGGGCTTAGGGATGAGCAGTTCTTC. Translated: CASSVAVSDRGLRDEQFF.

The V and J genes are TRBV5-1 and TRBJ2-7, with 9 bases identical to TRBD1. The CDR3 sequence is 14 residues long. The V gene end was trimmed by 4 bases and the J gene end by 3 bases; junction bases not matched to a gene: 5. Germline CDR1 is SGHRS and CDR2 is YFSETQ. CDR3 in amino acids: CASSRRQGGYEQYF. CDR3 DNA: TGCGCCAGCAGCCGCCGACAGGGGGGCTACGAGCAGTACTTC.

The chain recombines TRBV5-4 with TRBJ2-1; 9 nucleotides agree with TRBD2. Germline lookup yields CDR1 SGHNT and CDR2 YYREEE (reference sequence). V shed 2 bases, J shed 3 bases, and the junction held 6 bases outside the gene matches. The CDR3 is 16 amino acids. Written as DNA, the CDR3 is TGTGCCAGCAGCTTTCGACTAGCGGCAATCTACAATGAGCAGTTCTTC. Protein product: CASSFRLAAIYNEQFF.

This chain uses TRBV19 with TRBJ2-4, with D perhaps TRBD1 (5 bases). The V end was cut by 8 bases, the J end by 7 bases, with 12 bases between. Germline V gene data show CDR1 as LNHDA and CDR2 as SQIVND (reference sequence). CDR3 length: 12 amino acids. The CDR3 DNA follows: TGTGCCAGTTCAGGGTTTTGGAACATTCAGTACTTC. Translated: CASSGFWNIQYF.

This clone was detected only a few times. The chain is built from TRBV18 and TRBJ2-2, with unresolved D. V was pared by 3 bases and J by 8 bases, with 16 bases between. The CDR3 contains 15 residues. Germline CDR1 KGHSH, CDR2 LQKENI. The CDR3 region has the DNA TGTGCCAGCTCACCGCCTCTCGCTTCATCTGGGGAGCTGTTTTTT. This codes for CASSPPLASSGELFF.

The rearrangement links TRBV6-6 to TRBJ2-7, with D tentatively TRBD1 or TRBD2 (6 bases each). Trimming shortened V by 2 bases and J by 2 bases, and 7 bases separated the two germline ends. The germline gives CDR1 MNHNY, CDR2 SVGAGI (reference sequence). This CDR3 has 13 residues. This chain's CDR3 is CASSYRGPYEQYF. The DNA for the CDR3 is TGTGCCAGCAGTTACCGGGGGCCCTACGAGCAGTACTTC.

The J gene is TRBJ2-1, the V gene TRBV7-9; no clear D. Trimming shortened V by 1 base and J by 6 bases, and 10 bases separated the two germline ends. The germline V gene encodes CDR1 SEHNR and CDR2 FQNEAQ (reference sequence). CDR3 length: 14 residues. This CDR3 reads CASSLEGTVNEQFF. The CDR3, as DNA: TGTGCCAGCAGCTTAGAGGGTACAGTCAATGAGCAGTTCTTC.

This rearrangement joins TRBV19 to TRBJ2-7, with 7 positions matching TRBD2. J lost 13 bases, V lost 3 bases, and 6 bases had no gene match. Germline CDR1 and CDR2: LNHDA and SQIVND (reference sequence). The CDR3 runs to 11 residues. CDR3 in amino acids: CASSMGGTRYF. The DNA for the CDR3 is TGTGCCAGTAGTATGGGGGGGACCAGATACTTC.

CDR3 sequence reads: CASSTRHGEKLFF. CDR3 coding DNA: TGTGCCAGCAGCACCCGACACGGTGAAAAACTGTTTTTT. The gene calls are TRBV7-9 and TRBJ1-4; the D is unclear. This CDR3 region has 13 residues. CDR1 SEHNR and CDR2 FQNEAQ come from the germline V gene (reference sequence). V shed 5 bases and J shed 7 bases, with 11 bases lying between them. The whole variable domain, remainder taken from reference TRBV7-9 and TRBJ1-4, is DTGVSQNPRHKITKRGQNVTFRCDPISEHNRLYWYRQTLGQGPEFLTYFQNEAQLEKSRLLSDRFSAERPKGSFSTLEIQRTEQGDSAMYLCASSTRHGEKLFFGSGTQLSVL.

The chain has TRBV11-2 and TRBJ1-1; D perhaps matches TRBD1 (6 bases). The germline gives CDR1 SGHAT, CDR2 FQNNGV. The CDR3 has 16 amino acids. V was cut by 2 bases and J by 1 base, with 14 bases left in between. The CDR3 DNA sequence: TGTGCCAGCAGCTTATTCGTGAGGACAGCGAACACTGAAGCTTTCTTT. Protein: CASSLFVRTANTEAFF. The full variable domain, with the rest looked up from reference TRBV11-2 and TRBJ1-1, is EAGVAQSPRYKIIEKRQSVAFWCNPISGHATLYWYQQILGQGPKLLIQFQNNGVVDDSQLPKDRFSAERLKGVDSTLKIQPAKLEDSAVYLCASSLFVRTANTEAFFGQGTRLTVV.

The gene calls are TRBV4-1 and TRBJ1-3; unclear D gene. Per the germline V gene, CDR1 is MGHRA and CDR2 is YSYEKL. V lost 0 bases and J 7 bases, leaving 16 bases between the germline ends. The CDR3 consists of 16 residues. The CDR3 protein is CASSQDVSVIWNTIYF. In DNA, the CDR3 is TGCGCCAGCAGCCAAGATGTCTCTGTGATTTGGAACACCATATATTTT.

This sequence joins TRBV5-6 and TRBJ2-1; 7 positions agree with TRBD1. The CDR3 is 15 residues long. Germline V gives CDR1 SGHDT, CDR2 YYEEEE. V dropped 1 base and J dropped 4; count of bases not matched to a gene: 5. In nucleotides, the CDR3 is TGTGCCAGCAGCTTGTGGGGGACAGCGTACAATGAGCAGTTCTTC. Encoded protein: CASSLWGTAYNEQFF.

This clone showed up just a few times. This rearrangement joins TRBV30 to TRBJ1-2; 10 bases are shared with TRBD1. The V gene end was trimmed by 1 base and the J gene end by 5 bases; junction bases not matched to a gene: 1. In germline, CDR1 is GTSNPN, CDR2 SVGIG (reference sequence). This CDR3 contains 13 residues. CDR3 sequence reads: CAWSGGQGYGYTF. The CDR3 region has the DNA TGTGCCTGGAGTGGGGGACAGGGGTATGGCTACACCTTC.

The chain is built from TRBV25-1 and TRBJ2-5; tentative D call: TRBD2 (7 bases). The CDR3 consists of 15 residues. V was cut by 7 bases and J by 5 bases, with 20 bases left in between. In germline, CDR1 is MGHDK, CDR2 SYGVNS. The CDR3 is CASTNWGGTGETQYF. The CDR3 nucleotides are TGTGCCAGCACCAACTGGGGGGGAACAGGGGAGACCCAGTACTTC. Together with reference TRBV25-1 and TRBJ2-5, the CDR3 gives the full variable domain: EADIYQTPRYLVIGTGKKITLECSQTMGHDKMYWYQQDPGMELHLIHYSYGVNSTEKGDLSSESTVSRIRTEHFPLTLESARPSHTSQYLCASTNWGGTGETQYFGPGTRLLVL.

This clone was seen a handful of times. The chain is built from TRBV9 and TRBJ1-1; D perhaps matches TRBD1 (5 bases). Per the germline V gene, CDR1 is SGDLS and CDR2 is YYNGEE. CDR3 length: 13 amino acids. V was shortened by 5 bases and J by 0 bases, with 8 bases between the two germline ends. The CDR3 coding sequence is TGTGCCAGCAGTGGGACCGTGAACACTGAAGCTTTCTTT. Residues: CASSGTVNTEAFF.

The V gene is TRBV6-4, the J gene TRBJ2-1; 9 bases map to TRBD1. CDR3 length: 16 residues. Trimming at V came to 2 bases and at J to 5 bases, leaving 7 bases not matched to a gene. The germline V gene encodes CDR1 MRHNA and CDR2 SNTAGT. The CDR3 nucleotides are TGTGCCAGCAGTGACGGCCGGACAGGGGACCACAATGAGCAGTTCTTC. Amino acids: CASSDGRTGDHNEQFF.

The chain combines TRBV7-9 with TRBJ1-2; the match to TRBD1 covers 9 bases. The ends lost 6 bases at V and 5 bases at J; junction bases unmatched: 4. The CDR3 has 13 residues. Per the germline V gene, CDR1 is SEHNR and CDR2 is FQNEAQ (reference sequence). The CDR3 bases are TGTGCCAGCAGTTGGACAGGGGAGTATGGCTACACCTTC. It translates to CASSWTGEYGYTF. The complete variable domain, with remaining parts taken from reference TRBV7-9 and TRBJ1-2, reads DTGVSQNPRHKITKRGQNVTFRCDPISEHNRLYWYRQTLGQGPEFLTYFQNEAQLEKSRLLSDRFSAERPKGSFSTLEIQRTEQGDSAMYLCASSWTGEYGYTFGSGTRLTVV.

V usage is TRBV19 and J usage is TRBJ1-3; perhaps TRBD1 as D (6 bases). Per germline, CDR1 LNHDA and CDR2 SQIVND (reference sequence). V lost 1 base and J 2 bases, leaving 12 bases between the germline ends. The CDR3 loop spans 16 amino acids. This chain's CDR3 is CASSIAVGGPGNTIYF. The CDR3 coding sequence is TGTGCCAGTAGTATAGCCGTTGGGGGCCCTGGAAACACCATATATTTT.

Comments on this clone: A far larger clone is a single base away, which makes a read error likely. The chain uses TRBV28 and TRBJ1-1, with D hard to call. Germline CDR1 MDHEN, CDR2 SYDVKM. V lost 6 bases and J 1 base, leaving 6 bases between the germline ends. The CDR3 extends over 12 amino acids. The CDR3 protein is CASSKKNTEAFF. The DNA of the CDR3 is TGTGCCAGCAGCAAAAAGAACACTGAAGCTTTCTTT.

The J gene is TRBJ2-1, the V gene TRBV15, with D tentatively TRBD2 (6 bases). Germline CDR1 is LNHNV and CDR2 is YYDKDF (reference sequence). V was trimmed by 0 bases and J by 5 bases, leaving 17 bases between them. The CDR3 loop spans 17 amino acids. CDR3 in amino acids: CATSRDRAGRGNNEQFF. As DNA, the CDR3 is TGTGCCACCAGCAGAGATCGTGCGGGAAGGGGAAACAATGAGCAGTTCTTC.

The V and J genes are TRBV10-3 and TRBJ1-2; TRBD1 matches at 7 bases. The V gene's germline CDR1 is ENHRY and CDR2 SYGVKD. The trim removed 7 bases at V and 3 bases at J, leaving 8 bases unmatched. The CDR3 covers 14 residues. CDR3: CAITAEDRDYGYTF. The CDR3, as DNA: TGTGCCATCACGGCCGAAGACAGGGACTATGGCTACACCTTC.

This clone was counted at least ten times. V gene TRBV5-4 combines with J gene TRBJ1-2; D not resolved. V lost 0 bases and J lost 7, with 13 bases in between. Germline V gene sequence: CDR1 SGHNT, CDR2 YYREEE (reference sequence). The CDR3 sequence is 14 residues long. CDR3 coding DNA: TGTGCCAGCAGCTTGGGCCCGGGTTGGAGTGGCTACACCTTC. Amino acids: CASSLGPGWSGYTF.